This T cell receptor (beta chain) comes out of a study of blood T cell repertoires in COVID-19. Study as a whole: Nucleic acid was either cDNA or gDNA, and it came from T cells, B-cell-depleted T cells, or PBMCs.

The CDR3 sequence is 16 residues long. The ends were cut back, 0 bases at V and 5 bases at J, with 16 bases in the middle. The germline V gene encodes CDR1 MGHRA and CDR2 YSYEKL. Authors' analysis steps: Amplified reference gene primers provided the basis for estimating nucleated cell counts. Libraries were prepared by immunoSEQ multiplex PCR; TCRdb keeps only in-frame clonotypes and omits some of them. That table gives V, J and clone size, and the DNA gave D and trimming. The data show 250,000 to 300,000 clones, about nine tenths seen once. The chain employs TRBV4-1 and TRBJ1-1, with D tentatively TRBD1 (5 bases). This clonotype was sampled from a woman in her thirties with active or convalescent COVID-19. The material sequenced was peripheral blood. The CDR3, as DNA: TGCGCCAGCAGCCAAGAGGGTCAGGCAGGGAAAACTGAAGCTTTCTTT. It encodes CASSQEGQAGKTEAFF.